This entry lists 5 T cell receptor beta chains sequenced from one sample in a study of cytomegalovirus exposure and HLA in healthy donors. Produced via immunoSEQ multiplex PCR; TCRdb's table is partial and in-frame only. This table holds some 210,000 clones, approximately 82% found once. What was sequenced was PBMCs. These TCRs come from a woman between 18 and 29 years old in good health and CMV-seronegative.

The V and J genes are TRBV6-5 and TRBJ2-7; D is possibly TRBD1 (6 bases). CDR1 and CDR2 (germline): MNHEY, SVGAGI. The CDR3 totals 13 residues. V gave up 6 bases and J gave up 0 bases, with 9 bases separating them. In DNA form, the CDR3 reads TGTGCCAGCAGCCCGACAGGCTCCTACGAGCAGTACTTC. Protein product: CASSPTGSYEQYF.

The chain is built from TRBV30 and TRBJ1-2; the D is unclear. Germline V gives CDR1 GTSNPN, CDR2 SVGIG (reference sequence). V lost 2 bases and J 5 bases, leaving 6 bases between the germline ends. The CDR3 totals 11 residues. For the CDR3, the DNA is TGTGCCTGGAGTCATGGTTATGGCTACACCTTC. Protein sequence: CAWSHGYGYTF.

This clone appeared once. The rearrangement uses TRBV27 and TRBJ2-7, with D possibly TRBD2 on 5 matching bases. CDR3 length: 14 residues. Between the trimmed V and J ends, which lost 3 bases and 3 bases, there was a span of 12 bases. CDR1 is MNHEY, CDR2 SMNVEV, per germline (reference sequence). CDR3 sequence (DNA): TGTGCCAGCAGTTTCAGCCGGGATAACTACGAGCAGTACTTC. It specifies CASSFSRDNYEQYF.

Here the CDR3 DNA reads TGTGCCAGCAGTGAGGACAGGGGGACCAATCAGCCCCAGCATTTT. Residues: CASSEDRGTNQPQHF. The V gene is TRBV2, the J gene TRBJ1-5; 10 bases match TRBD1. The CDR3 totals 15 residues. Germline V lookup: CDR1 SNHLY, CDR2 FYNNEI. Germline trimming cut 3 bases from V and 3 bases from J; bases unmatched to any gene: 2.

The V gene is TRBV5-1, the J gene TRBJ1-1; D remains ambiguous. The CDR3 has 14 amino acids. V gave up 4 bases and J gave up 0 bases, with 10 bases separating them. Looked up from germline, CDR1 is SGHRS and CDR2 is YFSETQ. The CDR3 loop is CASSLLFLNTEAFF. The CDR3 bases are TGCGCCAGCAGCCTTTTGTTCTTGAACACTGAAGCTTTCTTT.